The T cell receptor beta chain under discussion was sequenced for a study of T cells in Graves' hyperthyroidism and ophthalmopathy (dated by TCRdb to between 2018 and 2021). A note on the overall study: Peripheral blood was sampled at the time of initial diagnosis, prior to any treatment. To identify distinguishing TCR V-J signatures, a discovery cohort of 100 or so patients was used, comprising some 45 with Graves' ophthalmopathy and 57 with stable Graves' hyperthyroidism. Prospective prediction of ophthalmopathy was tested in an independent validation cohort consisting of some 18 hyperthyroidism patients and 15 to 17 patients who later progressed to ophthalmopathy. For training and testing, the 100 or so patients in the discovery cohort were randomly divided in a 7:3 ratio. The study also compared thyroid tissue and blood T-cell repertoires from roughly 6 Graves' hyperthyroidism patients. Following sampling, methimazole starting at 30 mg daily was given to hyperthyroidism patients, and high-dose intravenous methylprednisolone was given to ophthalmopathy patients. The paper reports TCR Vbeta CDR3 sequencing of approximately 130 peripheral blood samples: some 44 ophthalmopathy, 75 to 80 hyperthyroidism and approximately 17 progressor patients. What the study reported, not specific to this receptor: Most expanded thyroid clonotypes (frequency above 0.001) were also detected in blood, a finding suggesting that blood repertoires may reflect thyroid immune responses. During validation, the model predicted progression to ophthalmopathy a median of roughly six months ahead of onset, with approximately 70% sensitivity and 72.22% specificity. A model built on a 13 V-J signature distinguished ophthalmopathy from stable hyperthyroidism, reaching around 88% sensitivity and around 81% specificity in cross-validation and 80%/75% in testing. Sample size was not statistically predetermined, and blinding of investigators to group allocation was not performed.

Ophthalmopathy patients had moderately to severely active disease, with a Clinical Activity Score of 3 or more, a NOSPECS grade of 4 or more, and a disease duration of less than 3 months. Any patient with an uncontrolled infection, another autoimmune disease, pregnancy or lactation was excluded. Diagnoses relied on clinical symptoms, serum thyroxine and TRAb, thyroid ultrasound and orbital computed tomography. PBMCs were isolated from about 10 ml of fresh peripheral blood by Ficoll-Paque density gradient centrifugation. Total RNA was extracted using Trizol reagent, and RNA quality was assessed on an Agilent 2100 Bioanalyzer. This clonotype was found many times. The antigen it binds to is not known. Base quality data are lacking; no much larger clone is found one base away. The TCR beta CDR3 regions were amplified from the RNA transcripts. A first-round RT-PCR of the TCR CDR3 used the HTBI primer set with the Qiagen OneStep RT-PCR kit. The libraries were constructed in a second round of multiplex PCR and then size-selected and purified. Paired-end sequencing of the libraries was performed with 100 bp reads on an Illumina HiSeq2000. For the original study's pipeline: SOAPnuke was used to process the raw data, throwing out any read that contained adapters or uncalled bases, had a mean Phred below 15, or lacked an exact constant-primer or identifier match. COPE v1.2.5 was used to merge high-quality paired reads, and clonotypes were defined as unique nucleotide sequences. MiTCR v1.1 was used to align the clonotypes against IMGT TRBV, TRBD and TRBJ reference segments. Analysis was restricted to V-J combinations with a frequency above 0.0001, which covered about 99% of repertoires. A TCS score was defined as the ratio between F50 (clonal expansion) and ExV (chaos), using BLOSUM62-based TCRdist between CDR3 peptides within each V-J. Welch's t-statistics and random forest reduced around 510 V-J features to about 13, which were used in a naive Bayes classifier (R e1071). TCRdb reprocessing: public reads trimmed at Q25 with fastp, clones called with MiXCR, in-frame beta chains kept. Every entry covers one CDR3 protein and lists the most common genes and DNA from its rows. TCRdb assigned the V and J calls; the authors' analysis was not used. The sample includes 400,000 to 550,000 distinct CDR3 sequences, with 24% observed a single time. The ten most abundant clones make up approximately 11% of the sample.

Including cysteine and phenylalanine, the CDR3 has 12 amino acids. The entry retains the CDR3 DNA only, 36 bases that are in frame from base 1. V gives up 7 bases and J gives up 7 bases, and the segment between their germline ends measures 10 bases. The sample taken for sequencing was blood. The clonotype comes from a woman aged 25-40 years with Graves' ophthalmopathy. This sequence uses TRBV12-3 or TRBV12-4 and TRBJ2-2, and TRBD1 may be the D gene, going by 5 matching bases. The CDR3 reads CASIQGSGELFF. The bases are TGTGCCAGCATCCAGGGTAGCGGGGAGCTGTTTTTT.